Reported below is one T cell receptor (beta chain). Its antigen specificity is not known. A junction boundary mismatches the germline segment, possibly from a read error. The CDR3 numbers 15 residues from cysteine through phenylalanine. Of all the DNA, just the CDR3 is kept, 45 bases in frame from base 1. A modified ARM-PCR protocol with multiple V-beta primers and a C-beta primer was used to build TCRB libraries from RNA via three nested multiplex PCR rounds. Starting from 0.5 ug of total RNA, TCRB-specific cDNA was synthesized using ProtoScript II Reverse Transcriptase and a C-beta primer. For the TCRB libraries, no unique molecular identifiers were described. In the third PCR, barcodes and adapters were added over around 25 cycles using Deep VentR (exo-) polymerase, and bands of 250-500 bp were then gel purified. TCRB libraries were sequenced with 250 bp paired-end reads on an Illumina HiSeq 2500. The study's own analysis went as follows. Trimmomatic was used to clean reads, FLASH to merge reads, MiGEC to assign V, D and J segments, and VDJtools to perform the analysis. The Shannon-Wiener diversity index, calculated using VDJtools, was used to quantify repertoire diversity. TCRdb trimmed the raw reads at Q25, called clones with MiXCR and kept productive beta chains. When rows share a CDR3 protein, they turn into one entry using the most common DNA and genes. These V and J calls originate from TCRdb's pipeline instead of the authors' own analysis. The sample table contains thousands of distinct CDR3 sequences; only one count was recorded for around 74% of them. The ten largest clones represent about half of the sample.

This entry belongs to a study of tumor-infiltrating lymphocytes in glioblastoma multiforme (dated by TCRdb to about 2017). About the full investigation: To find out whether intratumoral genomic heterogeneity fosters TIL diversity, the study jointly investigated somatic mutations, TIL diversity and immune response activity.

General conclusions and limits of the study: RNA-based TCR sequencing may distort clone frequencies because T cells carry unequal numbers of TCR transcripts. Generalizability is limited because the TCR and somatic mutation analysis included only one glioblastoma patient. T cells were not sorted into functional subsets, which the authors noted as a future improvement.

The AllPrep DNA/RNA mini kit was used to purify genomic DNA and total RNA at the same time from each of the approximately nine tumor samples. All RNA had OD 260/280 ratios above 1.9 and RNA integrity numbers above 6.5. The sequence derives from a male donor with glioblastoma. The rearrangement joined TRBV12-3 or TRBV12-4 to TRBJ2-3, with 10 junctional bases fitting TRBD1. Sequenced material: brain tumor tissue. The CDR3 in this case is CASCLGQGGTGMQYF. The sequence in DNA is TGTGCCAGCTGTTTAGGACAGGGGGGCACAGGTATGCAGTATTTT.